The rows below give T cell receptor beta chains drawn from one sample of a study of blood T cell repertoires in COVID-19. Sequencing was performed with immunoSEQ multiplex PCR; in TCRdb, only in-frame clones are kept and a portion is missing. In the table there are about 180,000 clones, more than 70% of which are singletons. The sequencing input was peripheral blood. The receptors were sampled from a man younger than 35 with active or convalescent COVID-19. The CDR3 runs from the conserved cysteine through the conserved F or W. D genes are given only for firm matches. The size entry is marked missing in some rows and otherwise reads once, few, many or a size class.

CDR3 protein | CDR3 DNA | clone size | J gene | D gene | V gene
CASSLFGTGSKLFF | TGTGCCAGCAGCTTATTTGGGACAGGTAGCAAACTGTTTTTT | once | TRBJ1-4 | TRBD1 | TRBV7-2
CASSVALAGNTGELFF | TGTGCCAGCAGCGTAGCACTAGCGGGGAACACCGGGGAGCTGTTTTTT | NA | TRBJ2-2 | TRBD2 | TRBV9
CASSAGTGTRGYTF | TGTGCCAGCAGCGCAGGGACAGGAACTCGAGGCTACACCTTC | few | TRBJ1-2 | TRBD1 | TRBV7-9
CASSSPSLAGPSYEQYF | TGTGCCAGCAGCTCCCCTTCACTAGCGGGCCCCTCCTACGAGCAGTACTTC | NA | TRBJ2-7 | TRBD2 | TRBV7-2
CASSLSRSYSNQPQHF | TGTGCCAGCTCACTCTCCCGCAGTTATAGCAATCAGCCCCAGCATTTT | NA | TRBJ1-5 | NA | TRBV18
CASSRAWDSARGDGYTF | TGCGCCAGCAGCCGCGCATGGGACAGCGCTCGTGGTGATGGCTACACCTTC | NA | TRBJ1-2 | TRBD1 | TRBV5-1
CASREPGGSRHEQFF | TGTGCCAGCAGGGAACCGGGGGGGAGCCGGCATGAGCAGTTCTTC | NA | TRBJ2-1 | TRBD2 | TRBV2
CASSQDRGLSPLHF | TGCGCCAGCAGCCAAGACAGGGGGCTTTCACCCCTCCACTTT | NA | TRBJ1-6 | TRBD1 | TRBV4-1
CASSPGTIYEQFF | TGTGCCAGCAGCCCCGGGACTATTTATGAGCAGTTCTTC | NA | TRBJ2-1 | TRBD2 | TRBV5-4
CASSLGQGSDNEQFF | TGTGCCAGCAGCTTGGGACAGGGGAGCGACAATGAGCAGTTCTTC | NA | TRBJ2-1 | TRBD1 | TRBV7-9
CASSYSTGGREQYF | TGTGCCAGCAGTTACTCGACGGGCGGGAGGGAGCAGTACTTC | NA | TRBJ2-7 | TRBD2 | TRBV6-5
CASSPGRGAINEQYF | TGTGCCAGCTCACCGGGGAGGGGTGCTATCAACGAGCAGTACTTC | NA | TRBJ2-7 | TRBD2 | TRBV18
CASTDISRSGNTIYF | TGTGCCAGCACCGACATTTCCCGCTCTGGAAACACCATATATTTT | NA | TRBJ1-3 | NA | TRBV6-5
CAISAPSMGGRNYNEQFF | TGTGCCATCAGCGCACCCTCTATGGGCGGGAGGAATTACAATGAGCAGTTCTTC | NA | TRBJ2-1 | TRBD2 | TRBV10-3
CASSLGRGNEKLFF | TGTGCCAGCAGTTTAGGGAGAGGGAATGAAAAACTGTTTTTT | NA | TRBJ1-4 | NA | TRBV13
CASSPEYPDLYGYTF | TGCGCCAGCAGCCCGGAGTATCCCGATTTATATGGCTACACCTTC | NA | TRBJ1-2 | NA | TRBV5-1
CASASGHQETQYF | TGTGCCAGCGCAAGCGGTCACCAAGAGACCCAGTACTTC | NA | TRBJ2-5 | NA | TRBV7-3
CASSQADGYTF | TGTGCCAGCAGCCAAGCCGATGGCTACACCTTC | NA | TRBJ1-2 | NA | TRBV3-1/TRBV3-2
CAIRQGDPGELFF | TGTGCCATCAGGCAGGGGGATCCCGGGGAGCTGTTTTTT | NA | TRBJ2-2 | TRBD1 | TRBV10-3
CASSYSETGGEKLFF | TGTGCCAGCAGTTACTCGGAGACAGGGGGTGAAAAACTGTTTTTT | NA | TRBJ1-4 | TRBD1 | TRBV6-5
CASSPRTGTYGYTF | TGTGCCAGCAGCCCTAGAACAGGGACCTATGGCTACACCTTC | NA | TRBJ1-2 | NA | TRBV7-2
CASSLTGKPEQYF | TGTGCCAGCAGTCTGACAGGGAAACCCGAGCAGTACTTC | once | TRBJ2-7 | TRBD1 | TRBV12-3/TRBV12-4
CASSSSGGPYGYTF | TGTGCCAGTAGTTCCTCGGGAGGACCATATGGCTACACCTTC | NA | TRBJ1-2 | NA | TRBV19
CASSKAKASVNEQFF | TGTGCCAGCAGCAAAGCAAAGGCTAGCGTCAATGAGCAGTTCTTC | NA | TRBJ2-1 | NA | TRBV21-1
CASSKDRGNQPQHF | TGTGCCAGCAGCAAGGACAGGGGGAATCAGCCCCAGCATTTT | NA | TRBJ1-5 | TRBD1 | TRBV11-2
CASSPGQGYGYTF | TGTGCCAGCAGTCCGGGACAGGGCTATGGCTACACCTTC | NA | TRBJ1-2 | TRBD1 | TRBV27
CASSPPGGNTIYF | TGTGCCAGCTCACCCCCGGGGGGAAACACCATATATTTT | NA | TRBJ1-3 | NA | TRBV18
CASSIRLGEIDEQFF | TGTGCCAGCAGCATCCGACTAGGAGAAATCGATGAGCAGTTCTTC | NA | TRBJ2-1 | NA | TRBV5-4
CASSQDGLSSNEQFF | TGCGCCAGCAGCCAAGATGGGCTATCTTCCAATGAGCAGTTCTTC | NA | TRBJ2-1 | NA | TRBV4-1
CASSSLQGSYNSPLHF | TGTGCCAGCAGTTCCCTACAGGGCTCCTATAATTCACCCCTCCACTTT | NA | TRBJ1-6 | NA | TRBV6-6
CASSEGQGEPYEQYF | TGTGCCAGCAGTGAGGGACAGGGGGAACCCTACGAGCAGTACTTC | NA | TRBJ2-7 | TRBD1 | TRBV9
CASSFTPDRYEQYF | TGCGCCAGCAGCTTCACCCCAGACAGATACGAGCAGTACTTC | once | TRBJ2-7 | NA | TRBV5-1
CASSSLRDSINTEAFF | TGTGCCAGCAGTTCGCTCCGGGACAGTATTAACACTGAAGCTTTCTTT | NA | TRBJ1-1 | TRBD1 | TRBV6-5
CASKLGTSGSEQYF | TGTGCCAGCAAGCTTGGGACTAGCGGGAGCGAGCAGTACTTC | NA | TRBJ2-7 | TRBD2 | TRBV7-2
CASSQARGGGEKLFF | TGTGCCAGCAGCCAAGCTAGGGGGGGCGGGGAAAAACTGTTTTTT | NA | TRBJ1-4 | NA | TRBV3-1/TRBV3-2
CASSSGQGQETQYF | TGTGCCAGCAGCTCCGGACAGGGTCAAGAGACCCAGTACTTC | NA | TRBJ2-5 | TRBD1 | TRBV7-9
CASSLGREETQYF | TGTGCCAGCAGTTTGGGCAGGGAAGAGACCCAGTACTTC | NA | TRBJ2-5 | NA | TRBV12-3/TRBV12-4
CASSLGLAGVDTQYF | TGTGCCAGCAGCTTGGGACTAGCGGGAGTAGATACGCAGTATTTT | once | TRBJ2-3 | TRBD2 | TRBV7-9
CASSGDSNQPQHF | TGTGCCAGCAGCGGAGATAGCAATCAGCCCCAGCATTTT | NA | TRBJ1-5 | NA | TRBV2
CATAGTSGRSVTGELFF | TGTGCCACCGCCGGGACTAGCGGGAGATCGGTCACCGGGGAGCTGTTTTTT | NA | TRBJ2-2 | TRBD2 | TRBV24-1
CASSLGTSGGFPGELFF | TGTGCCAGCAGCCTAGGGACTAGCGGGGGTTTCCCCGGGGAGCTGTTTTTT | NA | TRBJ2-2 | TRBD2 | TRBV11-2
CATSRELAGRTDTQYF | TGTGCCACCAGCAGAGAGCTAGCGGGACGCACAGATACGCAGTATTTT | NA | TRBJ2-3 | TRBD2 | TRBV15
CASSPLGGANYGYTF | TGTGCCAGCAGCCCCCTCGGGGGGGCGAACTATGGCTACACCTTC | NA | TRBJ1-2 | NA | TRBV6-5
CASSKVPLDRISPLNTEAFF | TGTGCCAGCAGCAAAGTCCCACTGGACAGGATCTCCCCATTGAACACTGAAGCTTTCTTT | NA | TRBJ1-1 | NA | TRBV21-1
CASSPRQGLGETQYF | TGTGCCAGCAGCCCCAGACAGGGGTTGGGGGAGACCCAGTACTTC | NA | TRBJ2-5 | TRBD1 | TRBV7-9
CASSVGQMNTEAFF | TGTGCCAGCAGCGTCGGACAGATGAACACTGAAGCTTTCTTT | NA | TRBJ1-1 | NA | TRBV6-5
CASSLVREATGELFF | TGTGCCAGCAGCTTGGTGCGGGAGGCGACCGGGGAGCTGTTTTTT | NA | TRBJ2-2 | TRBD2 | TRBV5-4
CASGWLAGGNTGELFF | TGCGCCAGCGGTTGGCTAGCGGGGGGTAACACCGGGGAGCTGTTTTTT | once | TRBJ2-2 | TRBD2 | TRBV4-1
CASSLWQNTEAFF | TGCGCCAGCAGCTTATGGCAGAACACTGAAGCTTTCTTT | NA | TRBJ1-1 | NA | TRBV5-1
CASSYAVMNEQFF | TGTGCCAGCAGTTACGCGGTTATGAATGAGCAGTTCTTC | NA | TRBJ2-1 | NA | TRBV6-2/TRBV6-3
CASSDQGATKNIQYF | TGTGCCAGCAGTGACCAGGGGGCTACCAAAAACATTCAGTACTTC | NA | TRBJ2-4 | TRBD1 | TRBV2
CASSLNWAGVGYTEAFF | TGCGCCAGCAGCTTGAACTGGGCAGGGGTAGGGTACACTGAAGCTTTCTTT | NA | TRBJ1-1 | NA | TRBV5-1
CASSWDRSNYGYTF | TGTGCCAGCAGCTGGGACAGAAGTAACTATGGCTACACCTTC | few | TRBJ1-2 | TRBD1 | TRBV5-6
CVLGRLSYNSPLHF | TGTGTACTTGGCAGACTCTCCTATAATTCACCCCTCCACTTT | few | TRBJ1-6 | NA | TRBV6-5
CATSENRGPQETQYF | TGTGCCACCAGTGAGAACAGGGGACCACAAGAGACCCAGTACTTC | NA | TRBJ2-5 | TRBD1 | TRBV24-1
CASSQDLVRANTIYF | TGTGCCAGCAGCCAAGATCTAGTCAGAGCCAACACCATATATTTT | NA | TRBJ1-3 | NA | TRBV3-1/TRBV3-2
CASSPIAKNTGELFF | TGTGCCAGCTCACCAATAGCTAAGAACACCGGGGAGCTGTTTTTT | NA | TRBJ2-2 | NA | TRBV18
CASSIGGRVVNNEQFF | TGTGCCAGTAGTATTGGGGGGAGGGTTGTTAACAATGAGCAGTTCTTC | NA | TRBJ2-1 | TRBD2 | TRBV19